There are many counts of the clone carrying this TCR beta chain. The antigen remains undetermined. The source of the sample is a study of T cells in Graves' hyperthyroidism and ophthalmopathy. Study outcomes and limitations: Prediction of ophthalmopathy progression came a median 6.5 months pre-onset.

The CDR3 sequence is 14 residues long. Between the trimmed V and J ends, which lost 3 bases and 4 bases, there was a span of 11 bases. Graves' hyperthyroidism was deemed stable given no ophthalmopathy progression within 18 months. The PBMCs were taken from under 12 ml of fresh peripheral blood. Authors of the study amplified TCR beta CDR3 regions from RNA transcripts. A set of HTBI primers served as the primers for a first-round RT-PCR of the TCR CDR3. Each CDR3 protein is one row after TCRdb ran MiXCR on the multiplex PCR reads. The repertoire includes around 300,000 distinct CDR3 sequences, approximately 15% of them detected once, and approximately 25% sits in the top ten.

The rearrangement uses TRBV12-3 or TRBV12-4 and TRBJ2-3; D is undetermined. This receptor was obtained from a woman in her thirties with Graves' hyperthyroidism. Material for sequencing was blood. The CDR3 coding sequence is TGTGCCAGCAGTTTCGTGAACGCGGCAGATACGCAGTATTTT. Protein sequence: CASSFVNAADTQYF.